The present T cell receptor (beta chain) was sequenced within a study of regulatory T cells in long-lasting Graves disease. The study's findings and limits: Since the sample size was small, accuracy may have been reduced.

The sample holds a few counts of this clonotype. The antigen is undetermined. Time point meaning: newly diagnosed GD, antithyroid drugs for less than 3 months. RNA isolated from PBMCs was used to make the TCR library. For TCR beta, libraries came from iRepertoire HTBI primers and Arm-PCR of CDR3 regions. TCRdb fed the multiplex PCR reads into MiXCR, producing one record per CDR3 protein. The sample records about 370,000 distinct CDR3 sequences, about a sixth being singletons. There are 15 residues in the CDR3. Trimming left V 10 bases short and J 1 base short, with 15 bases between. Germline loops: CDR1 KGHDR, CDR2 SFDVKD.

This clonotype was sampled from a female donor with Graves disease. The V call is TRBV24-1, the J call TRBJ2-2, with D perhaps being TRBD1 or TRBD2 (5 bases each). The starting material was peripheral blood mononuclear cells (PBMCs), obtained at new diagnosis, from a patient treated with antithyroid drugs. Here the CDR3 DNA reads TGTGCCACACGAACCGGGACGTTGAACACCGGGGAGCTGTTTTTT. Protein sequence: CATRTGTLNTGELFF.